This T cell receptor beta chain originates from a study of beta chain features in type 1 diabetes. CDR1 and CDR2 (germline): SEHNR, FQNEAQ (reference sequence). This CDR3 spans 14 amino acids. The study reverse transcribed the entire isolated RNA, so it sequenced expressed TCRB transcripts. Sequencing was performed with immunoSEQ multiplex PCR; in TCRdb, only in-frame clones are kept and a portion is missing. The data contain 140,000 to 150,000 clones, under 60% of them singletons. This clone showed up just a few times. The chain couples TRBV7-9 to TRBJ2-5, with D tentatively TRBD2 (6 bases). The J call could be wrong; TRBJ2-7 is a better fit for the DNA end. Input material: Tregs from blood. The TCR sequence derives from a man younger than 35 in good health. The CDR3 is CASSSSGRNYEQYF. The CDR3 DNA reads as TGTGCCAGCAGCTCTAGTGGGAGGAACTACGAGCAGTACTTC.